This entry lists 16 T cell receptor beta chains sequenced from one sample in a study of blood T cell repertoires in COVID-19. Data came from immunoSEQ multiplex PCR; TCRdb stores just in-frame clones and leaves some out. The repertoire holds 30,000 to 35,000 clones, with roughly 93% as singletons. The sample consisted of peripheral blood. These receptor sequences come from a human donor in a cohort sampled during active COVID-19.

The chain is built from TRBV18 and TRBJ2-3, with a possible D match to TRBD2 (6 bases). This CDR3 spans 14 amino acids. V gave up 5 bases and J gave up 4 bases, with 13 bases separating them. Per the germline V gene, CDR1 is KGHSH and CDR2 is LQKENI. DNA for the CDR3: TGTGCCAGCTCATCGAGACTAGAAGCAGATACGCAGTATTTT. The encoded protein is CASSSRLEADTQYF.

The chain recombines TRBV3-1 (or the pseudogene TRBV3-2) with TRBJ1-1, with unresolved D. This CDR3 contains 14 residues. The germline V and J ends were trimmed by 0 bases and 6 bases, with 11 bases remaining between them. The V gene's germline CDR1 is LGHDT and CDR2 YNNKEL (reference sequence). CDR3 in amino acids: CASSQDAVGAEAFF. The CDR3 DNA sequence: TGTGCCAGCAGCCAAGACGCAGTGGGCGCTGAAGCTTTCTTT.

This clone has only a few counts. Other nucleotide sequences in the sample specify the same CDR3. The chain is built from TRBV12-3 or TRBV12-4 and TRBJ2-7, with 7 bases matching TRBD1. The length of the CDR3 is 13 residues. V was pared by 3 bases and J by 2 bases, with 1 base of the junction left unmatched. The CDR3 protein is CASSFGTAYEQYF. The CDR3 DNA reads TGTGCCAGCAGTTTCGGGACAGCCTACGAGCAGTACTTC.

The chain joins TRBV11-2 to TRBJ1-1; 9 nucleotides align to TRBD1. Germline-derived CDR1 and CDR2 are SGHAT and FQNNGV. Losses at the gene ends were 5 bases for V and 0 bases for J; bases not matched to a gene: 7. The CDR3 is 16 residues long. The CDR3 is CASSQGTGFVNTEAFF. Written as DNA, the CDR3 is TGTGCCAGCAGCCAAGGGACAGGGTTTGTGAACACTGAAGCTTTCTTT.

The rearrangement uses TRBV7-3 and TRBJ2-1; possibly TRBD2 for D (5 bases). There are 16 residues in the CDR3. From germline, CDR1 is SGHTA and CDR2 FQGTGA. Between the trimmed V and J ends, which lost 4 bases and 0 bases, there was a span of 13 bases. CDR3 in DNA: TGTGCCAGCAGCTCCGCTAGAGGGCGCTCCTACAATGAGCAGTTCTTC. As protein: CASSSARGRSYNEQFF.

The gene calls are TRBV24-1 and TRBJ1-1; no clear D. This CDR3 is 12 amino acids long. Germline CDR1 reads KGHDR; CDR2 reads SFDVKD. V was cut by 6 bases and J by 0 bases, with 4 bases left in between. CDR3 loop: CATSTLNTEAFF. The CDR3 nucleotides are TGTGCCACCAGTACACTGAACACTGAAGCTTTCTTT.

J is TRBJ2-5 and V is TRBV6-5; D perhaps matches TRBD2 (5 bases). V dropped 2 bases and J dropped 2 bases, with 12 bases sitting between them. CDR3 size: 15 residues. CDR1 is MNHEY, CDR2 SVGAGI, per germline. This CDR3 reads CASSYAQDFQETQYF. The CDR3 nucleotides read TGTGCCAGCAGTTACGCCCAGGACTTTCAAGAGACCCAGTACTTC.

The chain recombines TRBV9 with TRBJ2-5; 9 nucleotides line up with TRBD2. Trimming at V came to 3 bases and at J to 1 base, leaving 7 bases not matched to a gene. This CDR3 has 16 residues. CDR1 is SGDLS, CDR2 YYNGEE, per germline. CDR3 sequence: CASSGDQTSGQETQYF. CDR3 bases: TGTGCCAGCAGCGGAGACCAGACTAGCGGCCAAGAGACCCAGTACTTC.

This clone was counted a single time. This chain uses TRBV24-1 with TRBJ2-3, with D perhaps TRBD2 (6 bases). The V gene's germline CDR1 is KGHDR and CDR2 SFDVKD. The V and J ends lost 5 bases and 3 bases respectively, with 8 bases between them. The CDR3 spans 13 residues. The CDR3: CATSVGLTDTQYF. CDR3 nucleotide sequence: TGTGCCACCAGTGTGGGACTTACAGATACGCAGTATTTT.

The chain combines TRBV28 with TRBJ1-3, with 11 bases aligning to TRBD1. This CDR3 has 16 residues. The ends lost 1 base at V and 4 bases at J; junction bases unmatched: 3. CDR1 is MDHEN and CDR2 is SYDVKM in the germline V gene. The CDR3 DNA reads TGTGCCAGCAGTTTATTCGGACAGGGGGCAGGAAACACCATATATTTT. Translation gives CASSLFGQGAGNTIYF. Using reference TRBV28 and TRBJ1-3 for the parts outside the CDR3, the full variable domain is DVKVTQSSRYLVKRTGEKVFLECVQDMDHENMFWYRQDPGLGLRLIYFSYDVKMKEKGDIPEGYSVSREKKERFSLILESASTNQTSMYLCASSLFGQGAGNTIYFGEGSWLTVV.

The J gene is TRBJ2-5, the V gene TRBV6-6; perhaps TRBD2 as D (5 bases). There are 14 residues in the CDR3. Germline CDR1 is MNHNY and CDR2 is SVGAGI (reference sequence). V dropped 4 bases and J dropped 5 bases, with 14 bases sitting between them. DNA for the CDR3: TGTGCCAGCAGTTCCGCCGGAGGAGGTGAGACCCAGTACTTC. Translating gives CASSSAGGGETQYF.

This chain uses TRBV10-3 with TRBJ2-1; 7 bases line up with TRBD2. V trimming: 7 bases; J trimming: 9 bases; junction bases outside the gene matches: 12. This CDR3 spans 14 amino acids. The germline gives CDR1 ENHRY, CDR2 SYGVKD. The CDR3 spells CAITPMGLAGEQFF. The CDR3 DNA sequence: TGTGCCATCACCCCGATGGGGTTAGCGGGTGAGCAGTTCTTC.

This chain uses TRBV19 with TRBJ2-1; D call uncertain. Germline V CDR1 and CDR2: LNHDA, SQIVND (reference sequence). The CDR3 contains 14 residues. The ends were cut back, 3 bases at V and 4 bases at J, with 10 bases in the middle. CDR3 DNA sequence: TGTGCCAGTAGTATTGAGACTTTTTACAATGAGCAGTTCTTC. Its protein product is CASSIETFYNEQFF.

The chain recombines TRBV4-1 with TRBJ1-6; 7 positions agree with TRBD1. V gave up 5 bases and J gave up 15 bases; unmatched junction bases: 19. This CDR3 is built from 16 residues. Germline values: CDR1 MGHRA, CDR2 YSYEKL. The CDR3 here is CASSEGRIQGFPFLHF. CDR3 DNA sequence: TGCGCCAGCAGCGAAGGACGTATACAGGGGTTCCCATTCCTCCACTTT.

This clone was seen once. The chain combines TRBV29-1 with TRBJ2-7; D possibly corresponds to TRBD2 (6 bases). The V and J ends lost 4 bases and 0 bases respectively, with 13 bases between them. From germline, CDR1 is SQVTM and CDR2 ANQGSEA. The CDR3 has 14 residues. As DNA, the CDR3 is TGCAGCGTTGCTCGAACGGAGGGCTCCTACGAGCAGTACTTC. Amino acid sequence: CSVARTEGSYEQYF.

The J gene is TRBJ2-6, the V gene TRBV27; no clear D. The V end was cut by 3 bases, the J end by 2 bases, with 5 bases between. CDR1 MNHEY and CDR2 SMNVEV come from the germline V gene (reference sequence). This CDR3 spans 14 amino acids. CDR3 sequence (DNA): TGTGCCAGCAGTTTCGGTCCTGGGGCCAACGTCCTGACTTTC. Its translation: CASSFGPGANVLTF.